A selection of T cell receptor beta chains follows, all from one sample in a study of pediatric ulcerative colitis. Data came from immunoSEQ multiplex PCR; TCRdb stores just in-frame clones and leaves some out. The sample records about 35,000 clones, around 80% being singletons. The source material was gut tissue. Every receptor here comes from a boy younger than 18 with mild ulcerative colitis. CDR3s include the opening cysteine and the closing phenylalanine or tryptophan. Each record gives: D gene, V gene, J gene, clone size, CDR3 protein, CDR3 DNA. A D gene is named only where the DNA matches it firmly. A clone size is listed for some rows: how often the clone was seen (once, few, many), or a class if it is expanded.

NA	TRBV19	TRBJ2-3	NA	CASSIAPSGTDTDTQYF	TGTGCCAGTAGTATAGCCCCCTCCGGGACGGACACAGATACGCAGTATTTT
TRBD1	TRBV6-5	TRBJ1-1	NA	CTTGQGSVTEAFF	TGTACCACGGGACAGGGCAGTGTTACTGAAGCTTTCTTT
TRBD2	TRBV11-2	TRBJ2-3	NA	CASSPPGRARTDTQYF	TGTGCCAGCAGCCCCCCTGGGAGGGCGCGCACAGATACGCAGTATTTT
TRBD1	TRBV30	TRBJ1-1	few	CAWTGTDNTEAFF	TGTGCCTGGACCGGGACAGACAACACTGAAGCTTTCTTT
TRBD2	TRBV2	TRBJ2-2	NA	CASSEEEERGPTNTGELFF	TGTGCCAGCAGTGAAGAGGAGGAGCGGGGGCCGACGAACACCGGGGAGCTGTTTTTT
NA	TRBV30	TRBJ1-1	NA	CAWTSRFRGTTEAFF	TGTGCCTGGACCTCACGATTCCGCGGGACCACTGAAGCTTTCTTT
NA	TRBV27	TRBJ1-1	NA	CASSSQGSTEAFF	TGTGCCAGCAGTTCCCAGGGGAGCACTGAAGCTTTCTTT
TRBD2	TRBV11-3	TRBJ2-1	NA	CASSPLAGGYNEQFF	TGTGCCAGCAGCCCACTAGCGGGGGGGTACAATGAGCAGTTCTTC
TRBD1	TRBV5-8	TRBJ1-1	NA	CASSLPVGQGGTEAFF	TGTGCCAGCAGCCTTCCCGTGGGGCAGGGGGGCACTGAAGCTTTCTTT
NA	TRBV7-6	TRBJ2-7	NA	CASSSGVSYEQYF	TGTGCCAGCAGCTCCGGGGTCTCCTACGAGCAGTACTTC
NA	TRBV4-1	TRBJ1-1	NA	CASSQDHLDDTEAFF	TGCGCCAGCAGCCAAGATCATCTGGATGACACTGAAGCTTTCTTT
NA	TRBV4-2	TRBJ2-7	NA	CASSQLARVQIPYEQYF	TGTGCCAGCAGCCAGCTCGCCCGGGTCCAAATTCCCTACGAGCAGTACTTC
NA	TRBV27	TRBJ2-5	NA	CASPDRRDLVGETQYF	TGTGCCAGCCCCGACCGAAGAGACCTGGTCGGAGAGACCCAGTACTTC
TRBD2	TRBV10-2	TRBJ2-7	NA	CASAGGLSRYEQYF	TGCGCCAGTGCGGGGGGGCTAAGTCGGTACGAGCAGTACTTC
NA	TRBV5-1	TRBJ2-7	NA	CASSNHYEQYF	TGCGCCAGCAGTAACCACTACGAGCAGTACTTC
NA	TRBV27	TRBJ1-6	once	CASSYTGFHNSPLHF	TGTGCCAGCAGTTACACAGGGTTCCATAATTCACCCCTCCACTTT